This T cell receptor (beta chain) was identified in a study of T cells in tumors after PD-1 blockade. Study at large: Treatment was either pembrolizumab 200 mg every 3 weeks or cemiplimab 350 mg every 2 weeks.

This CDR3 contains 13 residues. Deletions cut 0 bases from V and 3 bases from J, with 5 bases between. Per germline, CDR1 PRHDT and CDR2 FYEKMQ (reference sequence). TCRdb keeps only in-frame clones here, not all; method: immunoSEQ multiplex PCR. In the table there are roughly 47,000 clones, approximately 79% of which are singletons. This clone was picked up one time. The gene calls are TRBV13 and TRBJ1-1; D is ambiguous. Here the sequenced sample was PBMCs, taken before anti-PD-1 treatment. This receptor was identified in a human donor with basal cell carcinoma. In nucleotides, the CDR3 is TGTGCCAGCAGCTTAGGCCGTTACACTGAAGCTTTCTTT. Translating it yields CASSLGRYTEAFF.